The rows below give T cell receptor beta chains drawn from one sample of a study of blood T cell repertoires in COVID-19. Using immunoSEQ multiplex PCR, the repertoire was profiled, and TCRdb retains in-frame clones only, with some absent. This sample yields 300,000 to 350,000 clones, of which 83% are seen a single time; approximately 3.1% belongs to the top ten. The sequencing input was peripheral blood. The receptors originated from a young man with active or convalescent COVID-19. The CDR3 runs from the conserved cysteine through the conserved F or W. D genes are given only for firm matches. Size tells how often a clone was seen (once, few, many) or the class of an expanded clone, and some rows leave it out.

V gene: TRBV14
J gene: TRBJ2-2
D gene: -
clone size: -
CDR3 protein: CASSPYSGTPRTGELFF
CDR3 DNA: TGTGCCAGCAGCCCTTATTCCGGGACTCCGAGGACCGGGGAGCTGTTTTTT

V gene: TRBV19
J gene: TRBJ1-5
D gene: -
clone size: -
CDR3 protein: CASSGARVSQPQHF
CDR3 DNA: TGTGCCAGTAGTGGGGCCAGGGTGAGTCAGCCCCAGCATTTT

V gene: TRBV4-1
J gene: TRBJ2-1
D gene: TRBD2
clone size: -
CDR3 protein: CASSQRLAGRPNNEQFF
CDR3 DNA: TGCGCCAGCAGCCAGAGACTAGCGGGACGCCCCAACAATGAGCAGTTCTTC

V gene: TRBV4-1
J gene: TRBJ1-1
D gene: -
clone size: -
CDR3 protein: CASSQVMNTEAFF
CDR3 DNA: TGCGCCAGCAGCCAAGTAATGAACACTGAAGCTTTCTTT

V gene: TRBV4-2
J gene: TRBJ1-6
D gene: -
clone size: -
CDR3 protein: CASGGEGRDSPLHF
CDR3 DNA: TGTGCCAGCGGGGGAGAGGGGAGGGATTCACCCCTCCACTTT

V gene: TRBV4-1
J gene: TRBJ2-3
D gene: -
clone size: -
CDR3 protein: CASTSRGWSSPFGIDTQYF
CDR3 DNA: TGCGCCAGCACCTCAAGGGGGTGGAGCTCCCCATTCGGGATAGATACGCAGTATTTT

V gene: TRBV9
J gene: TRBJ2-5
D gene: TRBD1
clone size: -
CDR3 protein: CASGTNLQGDQETQYF
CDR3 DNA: TGTGCCAGCGGGACGAACCTACAGGGGGATCAAGAGACCCAGTACTTC

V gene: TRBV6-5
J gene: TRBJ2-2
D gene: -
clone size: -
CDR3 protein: CASRPRRDGELFF
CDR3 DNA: TGTGCCAGCAGGCCTCGGAGGGACGGGGAGCTGTTTTTT

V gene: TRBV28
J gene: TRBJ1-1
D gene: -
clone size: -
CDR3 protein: CASSTVTLGTEAFF
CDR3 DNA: TGTGCCAGCAGTACCGTGACCCTCGGGACTGAAGCTTTCTTT

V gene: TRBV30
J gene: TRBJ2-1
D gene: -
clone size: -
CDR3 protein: CAWSVRGRGLYNEQFF
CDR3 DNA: TGTGCCTGGAGTGTACGCGGGCGAGGATTATACAATGAGCAGTTCTTC

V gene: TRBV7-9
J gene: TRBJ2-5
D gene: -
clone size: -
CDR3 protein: CASSSQTGWQTQYF
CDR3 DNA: TGTGCCAGCAGCTCCCAGACAGGCTGGCAGACCCAGTACTTC

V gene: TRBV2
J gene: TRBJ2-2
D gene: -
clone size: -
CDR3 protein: CASSAPSAGELFF
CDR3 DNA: TGTGCCAGCAGTGCGCCTAGTGCTGGGGAGCTGTTTTTT

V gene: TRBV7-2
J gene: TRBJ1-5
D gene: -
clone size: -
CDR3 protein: CASSLGGDQPQHF
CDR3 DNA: TGTGCCAGCAGCTTGGGGGGGGACCAGCCCCAGCATTTT

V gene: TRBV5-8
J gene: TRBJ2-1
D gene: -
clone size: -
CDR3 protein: CASSPMGEGNEQFF
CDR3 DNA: TGTGCCAGCAGCCCCATGGGAGAGGGCAATGAGCAGTTCTTC

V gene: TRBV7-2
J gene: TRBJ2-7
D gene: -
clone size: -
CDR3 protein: CASSPGRLFYEQYF
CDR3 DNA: TGTGCCAGCAGCCCCGGTCGCCTTTTCTACGAGCAGTACTTC

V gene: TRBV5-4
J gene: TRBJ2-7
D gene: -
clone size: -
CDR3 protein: CASSSGAGGYEQYF
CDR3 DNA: TGTGCCAGCAGCTCAGGGGCAGGAGGATACGAGCAGTACTTC

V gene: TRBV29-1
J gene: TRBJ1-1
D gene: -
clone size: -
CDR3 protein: CSVAQGALAEAFF
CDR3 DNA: TGCAGCGTTGCCCAGGGTGCCCTTGCTGAAGCTTTCTTT

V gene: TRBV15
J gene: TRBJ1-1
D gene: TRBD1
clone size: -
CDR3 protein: CATSSRSAGGRTEAFF
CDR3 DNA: TGTGCCACCAGCAGCCGATCGGCAGGGGGAAGAACTGAAGCTTTCTTT

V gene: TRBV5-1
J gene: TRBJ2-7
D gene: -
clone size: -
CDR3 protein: CASSLEAGSTYEQYF
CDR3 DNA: TGCGCCAGCAGCTTGGAGGCGGGATCCACCTACGAGCAGTACTTC

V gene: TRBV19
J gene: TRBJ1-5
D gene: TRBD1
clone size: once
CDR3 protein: CASSKIRQGHQPQHF
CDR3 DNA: TGTGCCAGTAGTAAAATTCGACAGGGCCATCAGCCCCAGCATTTT

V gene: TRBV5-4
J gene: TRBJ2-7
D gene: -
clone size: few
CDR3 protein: CASSLGNRAPEQYF
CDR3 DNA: TGTGCCAGCAGCTTGGGTAACAGGGCCCCCGAGCAGTACTTC

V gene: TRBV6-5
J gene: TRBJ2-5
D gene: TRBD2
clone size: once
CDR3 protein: CASSSASGSASETQYF
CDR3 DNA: TGTGCCAGCAGTTCTGCTAGCGGGAGTGCGAGCGAGACCCAGTACTTC

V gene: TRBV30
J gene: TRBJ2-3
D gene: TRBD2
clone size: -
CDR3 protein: CAWGAAGVTDTQYF
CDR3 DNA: TGTGCCTGGGGAGCAGCGGGAGTGACAGATACGCAGTATTTT

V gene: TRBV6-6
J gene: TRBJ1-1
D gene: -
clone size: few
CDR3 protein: CASSHRQNTEAFF
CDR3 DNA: TGTGCCAGCAGCCACCGACAGAACACTGAAGCTTTCTTT

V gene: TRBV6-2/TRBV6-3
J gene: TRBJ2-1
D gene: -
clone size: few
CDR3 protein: CASSYVFRQQFF
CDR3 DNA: TGTGCCAGCAGTTACGTATTCCGTCAGCAGTTCTTC